A selection of T cell receptor beta chains follows, all from one sample in a study of cytomegalovirus exposure and HLA in healthy donors. Generated by immunoSEQ multiplex PCR, the TCRdb table keeps only in-frame clones and is missing some. The sample consists of approximately 190,000 clones, roughly 80% of them appearing once. The specimen was PBMCs. These receptors were taken from a woman in her forties or fifties in good health and CMV-seropositive. Each CDR3 is given with its conserved first and last residue. A D gene is named only where the DNA matches it firmly. Clone size is stated in some rows and not others, as once, few, many or a class when expanded.

TGTGCCAGTAGTAAGCGTCCGGGACAGGGCCACGAGCAGTACTTC	CASSKRPGQGHEQYF	TRBD1	NA	TRBJ2-7	TRBV19	15
TGTGCCAGCAGCTTAGACAGGGCTGCGGCTTTCTTT	CASSLDRAAAFF	NA	NA	TRBJ1-1	TRBV7-2	12
TGTGCCAGCGACACTAACTATGGCTACACCTTC	CASDTNYGYTF	NA	NA	TRBJ1-2	TRBV28	11
TGTGCCAGCAGTCCCCCAGGGAGGAATGAGCAGTTCTTC	CASSPPGRNEQFF	NA	once	TRBJ2-1	TRBV28	13
TGTGCCAGCAGCCTAAAAGGGACAGCGAACACTGAAGCTTTCTTT	CASSLKGTANTEAFF	TRBD1	NA	TRBJ1-1	TRBV7-9	15
TGCAGCGTTGAGAGGACAGGGCCGAACACTGAAGCTTTCTTT	CSVERTGPNTEAFF	TRBD1	NA	TRBJ1-1	TRBV29-1	14
TGCGCCAGTAGCTTTGGAGGGTGGGGTGAGCAGTTCTTC	CASSFGGWGEQFF	NA	NA	TRBJ2-1	TRBV5-1	13
TGTGCCAGCAGCTTGAGCGGTAGCTCCTACAATGAGCAGTTCTTC	CASSLSGSSYNEQFF	NA	NA	TRBJ2-1	TRBV7-3	15
TGTGCCAGCAGTGCTGGGACACAGAACACTGAAGCTTTCTTT	CASSAGTQNTEAFF	NA	NA	TRBJ1-1	TRBV6-1	14
TGTGCCAGCAGTTTGGACAGGGCCATTACACTTACTGAAAAACTGTTTTTT	CASSLDRAITLTEKLFF	TRBD1	NA	TRBJ1-4	TRBV28	17
TGTGCTAGTGCCATGTTCTCTGGAAACACCATATATTTT	CASAMFSGNTIYF	NA	NA	TRBJ1-3	TRBV12-5	13
TGCGCCAGCAGTCCGGCGATACAGGGCGGTGAAAAACTGTTTTTT	CASSPAIQGGEKLFF	NA	NA	TRBJ1-4	TRBV10-1	15
TGCGCCAGCAGCTTGGAAGGCGGAAAGACCCAGTACTTC	CASSLEGGKTQYF	NA	NA	TRBJ2-5	TRBV5-1	13
TGTGCCAGCAGCTTTAGGGACAGCAGCACAGATACGCAGTATTTT	CASSFRDSSTDTQYF	TRBD1	NA	TRBJ2-3	TRBV9	15
TGTGCCAGCAGCCTGGGACAGGGCATTGGTGAGCAGTTCTTC	CASSLGQGIGEQFF	TRBD1	NA	TRBJ2-1	TRBV4-2	14
TGCAGTGCCCAGGCCTACAATGAGCAGTTCTTC	CSAQAYNEQFF	NA	NA	TRBJ2-1	TRBV20-1	11
TGTGCCAGCAGCATTGCTAGCAGCTACAATGAGCAGTTCTTC	CASSIASSYNEQFF	NA	NA	TRBJ2-1	TRBV9	14
TGTGCCGGCGGGGGGCAAGGTCAGCCCCAGCATTTT	CAGGGQGQPQHF	NA	NA	TRBJ1-5	TRBV30	12
TGCGCCAGCAGCCAAACCCCCGTTACAAGCTCCTACAATGAGCAGTTCTTC	CASSQTPVTSSYNEQFF	NA	few	TRBJ2-1	TRBV4-1	17
TGTGCCAGCAGTCCCTTTAGCGGGACGAACACCGGGGAGCTGTTTTTT	CASSPFSGTNTGELFF	TRBD2	NA	TRBJ2-2	TRBV27	16
TGCGCCAGCAGCCAAAGCGGGGGGGGACAGTACTTCTCAAGGACCTACGAGCAGTACTTC	CASSQSGGGQYFSRTYEQYF	TRBD2	NA	TRBJ2-7	TRBV4-1	20
TGCGCCAGCAGCTATGAAAGGGGAGGCACTGAAGCTTTCTTT	CASSYERGGTEAFF	NA	NA	TRBJ1-1	TRBV5-1	14
TGTGCCAGCTCACCTCCGAACCAGGGACTAGCGGGGGACAATGAGCAGTTCTTC	CASSPPNQGLAGDNEQFF	TRBD2	NA	TRBJ2-1	TRBV18	18
TGTGCCAGCAGCCCCGGGTCGAACACTGAAGCTTTCTTT	CASSPGSNTEAFF	NA	NA	TRBJ1-1	TRBV7-9	13
TGTGCCAGCAGCTTAGCGATGGGGGTAGCGGGGAGGCGCACAGATACGCAGTATTTT	CASSLAMGVAGRRTDTQYF	TRBD2	once	TRBJ2-3	TRBV7-2	19
TGTGCCAGCAGTAGGGGGGGCGAGGACACTGAAGCTTTCTTT	CASSRGGEDTEAFF	NA	NA	TRBJ1-1	TRBV6-6	14
TGTGCCAGCAGCGAGGGGACAGGGAGGGACTTACATGGTTACACCTTC	CASSEGTGRDLHGYTF	TRBD1	NA	TRBJ1-2	TRBV7-9	16
TGTGCCAGCAGTTACGCGAGGTCGAACACTGAAGCTTTCTTT	CASSYARSNTEAFF	NA	few	TRBJ1-1	TRBV6-5	14
TGTGCCAGCCGCCTCCAACAGGGGAATTCACCCCTCCACTTT	CASRLQQGNSPLHF	TRBD1	NA	TRBJ1-6	TRBV6-1	14
TGTGCCAGCAGTTACAGGGTGGACCACGAGCAGTACTTC	CASSYRVDHEQYF	NA	NA	TRBJ2-7	TRBV28	13
TGTGCCAGCAGCTCGGGAGGGACTAGCGGGGCCTCCTACAATGAGCAGTTCTTC	CASSSGGTSGASYNEQFF	TRBD2	NA	TRBJ2-1	TRBV9	18
TGTGCCAGCAGCTTGGGACAGTCCAGCCCTAATTCACCCCTCCACTTT	CASSLGQSSPNSPLHF	TRBD1	NA	TRBJ1-6	TRBV7-9	16
TGTGCCATCAGTGGACAGCCAGCTGGCTATGGCTACACCTTC	CAISGQPAGYGYTF	NA	NA	TRBJ1-2	TRBV10-3	14
TGTGCCAGCAGAAAAGGACAGGGCTCTTACGAGCAGTACTTC	CASRKGQGSYEQYF	TRBD1	few	TRBJ2-7	TRBV6-5	14
TGCAGCGTTCCACGGCTAGCGGGGGTCAGTTCCTACAATGAGCAGTTCTTC	CSVPRLAGVSSYNEQFF	TRBD2	once	TRBJ2-1	TRBV29-1	17
TGTGCCAGCAGCTCAGGGGGTGGGACTGAAGCTTTCTTT	CASSSGGGTEAFF	TRBD1	NA	TRBJ1-1	TRBV7-2	13
TGTGCCAGCAGCACTGACAGGGTTGGTGGCTACACCTTC	CASSTDRVGGYTF	TRBD1	NA	TRBJ1-2	TRBV7-8	13
TGTGCCAGCAGCGCGGGGGATACGCAGTATTTT	CASSAGDTQYF	NA	NA	TRBJ2-3	TRBV7-2	11
TGTGCCAGCAGCAATAAGACAGGGGGAACTGAAGCTTTCTTT	CASSNKTGGTEAFF	NA	NA	TRBJ1-1	TRBV21-1	14
TGTGCCAGCAGTACCCGAGCGGAGCACACCGGGGAGCTGTTTTTT	CASSTRAEHTGELFF	NA	NA	TRBJ2-2	TRBV6-5	15
TGTGCCAGCAGCCCCGGACTAGCGGGGACCTCCTACGAGCAGTACTTC	CASSPGLAGTSYEQYF	TRBD2	NA	TRBJ2-7	TRBV5-4	16
TGTGCCAGCAGCTTACCGGTGTCCGAGCAGTACTTC	CASSLPVSEQYF	NA	NA	TRBJ2-7	TRBV7-9	12
TGTTCCAGCAGCTTATTTGGAGGGATTACAGCGAACACTGAAGCTTTCTTT	CSSSLFGGITANTEAFF	NA	NA	TRBJ1-1	TRBV7-9	17
TGTGCCAGCAGCTCTAGCGGGGGGTCCTCCTACGAGCAGTACTTC	CASSSSGGSSYEQYF	TRBD2	NA	TRBJ2-7	TRBV7-2	15
TGCGCCAGCAGTGGGCGCGGGGGTAGCACAGATACGCGGTATTTT	CASSGRGGSTDTRYF	TRBD2	NA	TRBJ2-3	TRBV10-2	15
TGTGCCAGCAGCTTATTATTCGGGACACGAACTGGCTATGGCTACACCTTC	CASSLLFGTRTGYGYTF	NA	few	TRBJ1-2	TRBV7-9	17
TGTGCCAGCCACCGGGACAGGGTAACAGATACGCAGTATTTT	CASHRDRVTDTQYF	TRBD1	NA	TRBJ2-3	TRBV2	14
TGTGCCAGCAGTGCAGACAGAGGACAGCCCCAGCATTTT	CASSADRGQPQHF	NA	once	TRBJ1-5	TRBV6-5	13